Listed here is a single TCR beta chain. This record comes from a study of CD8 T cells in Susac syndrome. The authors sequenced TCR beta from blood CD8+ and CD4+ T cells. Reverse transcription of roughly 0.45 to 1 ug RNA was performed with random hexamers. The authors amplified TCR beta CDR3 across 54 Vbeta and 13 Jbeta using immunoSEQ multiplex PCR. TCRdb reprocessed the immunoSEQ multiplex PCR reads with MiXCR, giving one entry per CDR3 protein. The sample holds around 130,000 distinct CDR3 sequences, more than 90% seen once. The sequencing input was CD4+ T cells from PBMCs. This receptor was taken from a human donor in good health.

The CDR3 is CASSYTGTRNTIYF. DNA of the CDR3: TGTGCCAGCAGTTACACAGGGACCAGAAACACCATATATTTT. This chain joins TRBV6-6 and TRBJ1-3, with D possibly TRBD1 on 6 matching bases. V lost 2 bases to trimming and J lost 5 bases, with 10 bases between them. Germline CDR1 and CDR2: MNHNY and SVGAGI (reference sequence). This CDR3 has 14 residues.